This T cell receptor (beta chain) stems from a study of immune reconstitution after stem cell transplant in scleroderma. CDR3 length: 14 residues. Germline V gene data show CDR1 as SGHRS and CDR2 as YFSETQ. Between the trimmed V and J ends, which lost 4 bases and 3 bases, there was a span of 13 bases. This clonotype is medium-sized (0.01 to 0.1%). TCRdb reanalysed the RT-PCR reads using MiXCR and keeps one entry per CDR3 protein. The data show thousands of distinct CDR3 sequences, roughly 8.6% seen once. This receptor was obtained from a male donor with systemic sclerosis. Collection of the sample occurred before or after autologous hematopoietic stem cell transplantation (not recorded which). The V call is TRBV5-1, the J call TRBJ1-1, with TRBD1 as a possible D gene (5 bases). CDR3 sequence (DNA): TGCGCCAGCAGCGCCACAGGATCCTACACTGAAGCTTTCTTT. Translation: CASSATGSYTEAFF.